This T cell receptor beta chain was recorded in a study of shared clonotypes between healthy human individuals. For the study at large: Three plates were used per donor for CD4 naive, three for CD4 memory, two for CD8 naive and one for CD8 memory.

Once extracted for a subset, genomic DNA was divided evenly among several immunoSEQ plates. Assay: immunoSEQ multiplex PCR; the TCRdb copy retains only in-frame clones and omits some. The sample carries about 2.3 million clones, roughly 90% recorded once. Donors had no recently reported acute infections or vaccinations and were HIV-negative. Note on this clone: What it binds is not known.

CDR1 is MNHNY, CDR2 SVGAGI, per germline (reference sequence). This CDR3 has 14 residues. J lost 5 bases, V lost 7 bases, and 10 bases had no gene match. General observations from the study: Depth of sequencing was expected to influence donor clonotype sharing.

Input material: naive CD4+ T cells from PBMCs. Subset specified: CD45RA+ positively selected. The genes are TRBV6-6 and TRBJ1-1; 7 positions agree with TRBD1. This receptor was obtained from a man between 18 and 29 years old in good health. Some clones in this sample may be carry-over from other donors' samples. CDR3 protein: CASINRGGRTEAFF. For the CDR3, the DNA is TGTGCCAGCATAAACAGGGGAGGTAGGACTGAAGCTTTCTTT.